Included here is one T cell receptor (beta chain) sequence, with context. The data were taken from a study of blood T cell repertoires in COVID-19. Study summary: Researchers got acute and convalescent COVID-19 samples from the United States, Italy and Spain.

Here immunoSEQ multiplex PCR was the method, and the copy in TCRdb shows in-frame clones only, minus some. The repertoire holds around 320,000 clones, approximately 85% seen once, with approximately 7.9% in the top ten. The V gene lost 4 bases and the J gene lost 4 bases, with 10 bases spanning the gap. Germline CDR1 SGHTA, CDR2 FQGNSA. The CDR3 is 13 amino acids. The receptor was isolated from a human donor in a cohort sampled during active COVID-19. V gene TRBV7-2 combines with J gene TRBJ1-2; D is possibly TRBD1 (6 bases). Sequenced sample: peripheral blood. CDR3 DNA: TGTGCCAGCAGCTCACAGGGAATCTATGGCTACACCTTC. This translates into CASSSQGIYGYTF.